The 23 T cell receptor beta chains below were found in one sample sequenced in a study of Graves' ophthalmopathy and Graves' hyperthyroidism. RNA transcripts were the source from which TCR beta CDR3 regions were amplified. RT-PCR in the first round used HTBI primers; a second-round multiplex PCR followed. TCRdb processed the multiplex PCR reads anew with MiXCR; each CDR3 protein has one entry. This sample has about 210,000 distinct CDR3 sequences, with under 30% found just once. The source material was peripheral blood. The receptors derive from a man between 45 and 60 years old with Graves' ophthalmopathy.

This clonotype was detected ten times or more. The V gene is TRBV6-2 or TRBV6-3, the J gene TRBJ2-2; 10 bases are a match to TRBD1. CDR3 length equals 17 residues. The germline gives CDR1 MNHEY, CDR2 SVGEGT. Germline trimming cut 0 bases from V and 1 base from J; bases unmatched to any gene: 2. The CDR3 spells CASSYSGTGVNTGELFF. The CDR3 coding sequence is TGTGCCAGCAGTTACTCGGGGACAGGGGTGAACACCGGGGAGCTGTTTTTT.

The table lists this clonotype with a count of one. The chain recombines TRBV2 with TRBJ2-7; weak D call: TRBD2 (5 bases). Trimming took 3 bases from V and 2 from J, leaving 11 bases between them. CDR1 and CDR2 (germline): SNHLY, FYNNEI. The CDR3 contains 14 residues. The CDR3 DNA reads TGTGCCAGCAGTGAGAGCGGCCCAACCTACGAGCAGTACTTC. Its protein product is CASSESGPTYEQYF.

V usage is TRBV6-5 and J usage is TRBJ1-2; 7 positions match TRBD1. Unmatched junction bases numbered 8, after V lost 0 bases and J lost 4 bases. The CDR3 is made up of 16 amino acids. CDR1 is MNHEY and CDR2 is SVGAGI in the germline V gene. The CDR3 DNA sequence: TGTGCCAGCAGTTACTCTCATCGGTGGACAGGCTATGGCTACACCTTC. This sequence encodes CASSYSHRWTGYGYTF.

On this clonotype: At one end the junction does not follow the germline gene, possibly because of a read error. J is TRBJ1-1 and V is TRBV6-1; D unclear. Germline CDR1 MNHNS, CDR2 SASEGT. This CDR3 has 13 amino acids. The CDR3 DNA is TGTGTCAGCAGTAGGCGGGATTTGACTGAAGCTTTCTTT. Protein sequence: CVSSRRDLTEAFF.

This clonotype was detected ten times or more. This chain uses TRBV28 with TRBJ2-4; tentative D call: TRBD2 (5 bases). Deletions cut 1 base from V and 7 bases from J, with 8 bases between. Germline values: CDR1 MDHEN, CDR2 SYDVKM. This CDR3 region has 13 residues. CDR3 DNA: TGTGCCAGCAGTTTATCGGACTGGAACATTCAGTACTTC. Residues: CASSLSDWNIQYF.

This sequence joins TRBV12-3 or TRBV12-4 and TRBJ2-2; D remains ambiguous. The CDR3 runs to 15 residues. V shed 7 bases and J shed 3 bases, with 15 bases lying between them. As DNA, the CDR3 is TGTGCCAGCACCCCCGCCGAAGGGTACACCGGGGAGCTGTTTTTT. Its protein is CASTPAEGYTGELFF.

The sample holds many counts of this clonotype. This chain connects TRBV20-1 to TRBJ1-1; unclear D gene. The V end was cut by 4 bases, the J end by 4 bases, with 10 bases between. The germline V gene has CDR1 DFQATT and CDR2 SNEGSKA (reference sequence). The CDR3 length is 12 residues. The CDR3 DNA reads TGCAGTGCTACCCGTATTAGCACTGAAGCTTTCTTT. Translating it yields CSATRISTEAFF.

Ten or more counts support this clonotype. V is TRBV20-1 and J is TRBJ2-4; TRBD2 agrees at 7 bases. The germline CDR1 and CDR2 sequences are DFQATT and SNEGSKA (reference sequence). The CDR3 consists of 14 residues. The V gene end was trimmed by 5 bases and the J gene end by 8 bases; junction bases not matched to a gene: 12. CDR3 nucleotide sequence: TGCAGTGCTTCCTTGGTGGGAGGGCCCTACATTCAGTACTTC. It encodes CSASLVGGPYIQYF.

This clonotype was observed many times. The CDR3 region is CASSSRTGYRGNQPQHF. CDR3 sequence (DNA): TGTGCCAGCAGTTCCCGGACAGGGTATAGGGGCAATCAGCCCCAGCATTTT. The rearrangement joins TRBV6-2 or TRBV6-3 to TRBJ1-5; 8 bases match TRBD1. Trimming at V came to 4 bases and at J to 2 bases, leaving 10 bases not matched to a gene. Germline loops: CDR1 MNHEY, CDR2 SVGEGT. The CDR3 is made up of 17 amino acids.

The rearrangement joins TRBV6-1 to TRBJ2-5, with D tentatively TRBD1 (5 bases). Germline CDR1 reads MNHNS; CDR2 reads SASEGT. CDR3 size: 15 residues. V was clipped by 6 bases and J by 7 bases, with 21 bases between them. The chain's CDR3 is CASSLLRERVGTQYF. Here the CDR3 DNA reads TGTGCCAGCAGCCTCCTCAGGGAACGGGTTGGGACCCAGTACTTC.

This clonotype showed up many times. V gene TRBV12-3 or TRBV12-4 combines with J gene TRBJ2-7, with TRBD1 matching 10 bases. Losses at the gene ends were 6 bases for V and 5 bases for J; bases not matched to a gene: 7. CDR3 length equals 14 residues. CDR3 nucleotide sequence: TGTGCCAGCAGCGGGACAGGGGAAGCCCACGAGCAGTACTTC. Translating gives CASSGTGEAHEQYF.

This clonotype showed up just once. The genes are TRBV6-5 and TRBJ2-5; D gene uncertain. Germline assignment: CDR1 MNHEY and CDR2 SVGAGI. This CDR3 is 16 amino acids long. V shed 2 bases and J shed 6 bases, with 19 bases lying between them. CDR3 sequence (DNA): TGTGCCAGCAGTTACGAGGCCGCCCCCATTGGGAAGACCCAGTACTTC. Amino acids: CASSYEAAPIGKTQYF.

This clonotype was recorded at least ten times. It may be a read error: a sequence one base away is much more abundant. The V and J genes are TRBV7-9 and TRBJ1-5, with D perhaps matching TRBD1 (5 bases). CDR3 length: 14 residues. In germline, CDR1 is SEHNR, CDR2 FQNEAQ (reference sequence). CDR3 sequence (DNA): TGTGCCACCTTTCGGTTGCAGGACAATCAGCCCCGGCATTTT. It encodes CATFRLQDNQPRHF. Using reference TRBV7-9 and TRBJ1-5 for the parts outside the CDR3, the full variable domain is DTGVSQNPRHKITKRGQNVTFRCDPISEHNRLYWYRQTLGQGPEFLTYFQNEAQLEKSRLLSDRFSAERPKGSFSTLEIQRTEQGDSAMYLCATFRLQDNQPRHFGDGTRLSIL.

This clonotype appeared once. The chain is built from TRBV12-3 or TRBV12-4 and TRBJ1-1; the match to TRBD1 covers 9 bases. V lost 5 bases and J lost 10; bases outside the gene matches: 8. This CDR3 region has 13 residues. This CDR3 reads CASSMTWDRAAFF. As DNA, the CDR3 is TGTGCCAGCAGTATGACCTGGGACAGGGCAGCTTTCTTT.

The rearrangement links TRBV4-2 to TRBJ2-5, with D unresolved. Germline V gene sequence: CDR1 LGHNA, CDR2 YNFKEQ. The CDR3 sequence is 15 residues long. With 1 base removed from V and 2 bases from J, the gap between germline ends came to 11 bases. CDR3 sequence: CASSQGVRQQETQYF. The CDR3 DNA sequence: TGTGCCAGCAGCCAAGGCGTGAGGCAACAAGAGACCCAGTACTTC.

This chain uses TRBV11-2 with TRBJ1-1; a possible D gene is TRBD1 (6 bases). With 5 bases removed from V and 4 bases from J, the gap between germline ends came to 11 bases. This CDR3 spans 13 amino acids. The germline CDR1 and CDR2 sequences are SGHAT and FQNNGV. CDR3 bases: TGTGCCAGCAGCCCACAGGGAGCCACTGAAGCTTTCTTT. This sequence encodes CASSPQGATEAFF.

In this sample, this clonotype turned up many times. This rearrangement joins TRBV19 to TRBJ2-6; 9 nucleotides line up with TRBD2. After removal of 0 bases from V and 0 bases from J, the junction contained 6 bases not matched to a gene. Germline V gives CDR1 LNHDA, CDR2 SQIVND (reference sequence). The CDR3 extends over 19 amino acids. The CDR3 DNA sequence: TGTGCCAGTAGTATAGATGCACTAGCGGGCGGCTCTGGGGCCAACGTCCTGACTTTC. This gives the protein CASSIDALAGGSGANVLTF.

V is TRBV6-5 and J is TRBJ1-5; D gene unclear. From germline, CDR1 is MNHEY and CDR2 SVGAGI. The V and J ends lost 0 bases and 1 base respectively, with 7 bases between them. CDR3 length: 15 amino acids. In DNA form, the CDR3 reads TGTGCCAGCAGTTACTCGACGCAGAGCAATCAGCCCCAGCATTTT. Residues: CASSYSTQSNQPQHF.

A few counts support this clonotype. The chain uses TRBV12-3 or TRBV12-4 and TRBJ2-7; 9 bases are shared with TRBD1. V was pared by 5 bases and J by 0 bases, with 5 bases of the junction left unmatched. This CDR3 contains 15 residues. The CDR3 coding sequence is TGTGCCAGCAGTCCAACGGGACAGGGCTCCTACGAGCAGTACTTC. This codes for CASSPTGQGSYEQYF.

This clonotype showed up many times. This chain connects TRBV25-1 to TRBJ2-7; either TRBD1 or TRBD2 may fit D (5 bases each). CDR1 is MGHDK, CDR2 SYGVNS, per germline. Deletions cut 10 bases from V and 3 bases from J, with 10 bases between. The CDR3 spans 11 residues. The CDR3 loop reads CATGRLYEQYF. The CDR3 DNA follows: TGTGCCACGGGACGTCTCTACGAGCAGTACTTC.

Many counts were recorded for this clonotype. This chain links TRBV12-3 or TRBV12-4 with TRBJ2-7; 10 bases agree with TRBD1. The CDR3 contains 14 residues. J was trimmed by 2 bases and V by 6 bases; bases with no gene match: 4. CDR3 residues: CASRGQGFPYEQYF. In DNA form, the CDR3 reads TGTGCCAGCAGGGGACAGGGGTTCCCCTACGAGCAGTACTTC.

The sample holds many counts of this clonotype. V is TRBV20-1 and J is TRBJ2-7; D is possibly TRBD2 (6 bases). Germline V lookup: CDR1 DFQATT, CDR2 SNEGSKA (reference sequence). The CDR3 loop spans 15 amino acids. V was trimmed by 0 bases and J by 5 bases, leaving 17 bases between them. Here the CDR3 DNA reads TGCAGTGCTAGAGATCGGCGGCGGGAAGACCACGAGCAGTACTTC. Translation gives CSARDRRREDHEQYF.

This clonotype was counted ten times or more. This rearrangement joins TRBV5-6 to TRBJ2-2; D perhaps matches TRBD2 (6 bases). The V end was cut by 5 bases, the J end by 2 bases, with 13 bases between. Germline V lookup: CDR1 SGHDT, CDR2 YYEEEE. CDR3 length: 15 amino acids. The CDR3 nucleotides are TGTGCCAGCAGATATAGCGGAGCCAACACCGGGGAGCTGTTTTTT. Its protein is CASRYSGANTGELFF.